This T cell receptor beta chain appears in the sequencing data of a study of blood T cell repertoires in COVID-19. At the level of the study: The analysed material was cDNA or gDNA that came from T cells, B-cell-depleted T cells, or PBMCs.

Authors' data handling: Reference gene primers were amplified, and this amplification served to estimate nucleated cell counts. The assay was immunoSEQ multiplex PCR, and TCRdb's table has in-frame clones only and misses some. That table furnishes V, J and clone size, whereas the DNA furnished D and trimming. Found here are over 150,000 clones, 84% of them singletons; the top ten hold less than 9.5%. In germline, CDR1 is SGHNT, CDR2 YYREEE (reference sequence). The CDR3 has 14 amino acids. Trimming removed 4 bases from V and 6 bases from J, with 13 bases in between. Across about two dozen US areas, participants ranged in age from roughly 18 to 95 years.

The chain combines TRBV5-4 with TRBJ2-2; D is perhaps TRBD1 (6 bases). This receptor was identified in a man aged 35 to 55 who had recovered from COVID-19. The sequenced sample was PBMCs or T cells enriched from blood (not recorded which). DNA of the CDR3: TGTGCCAGCAGCGCCCCGACAGGACCCGGGGAGCTGTTTTTT. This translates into CASSAPTGPGELFF.